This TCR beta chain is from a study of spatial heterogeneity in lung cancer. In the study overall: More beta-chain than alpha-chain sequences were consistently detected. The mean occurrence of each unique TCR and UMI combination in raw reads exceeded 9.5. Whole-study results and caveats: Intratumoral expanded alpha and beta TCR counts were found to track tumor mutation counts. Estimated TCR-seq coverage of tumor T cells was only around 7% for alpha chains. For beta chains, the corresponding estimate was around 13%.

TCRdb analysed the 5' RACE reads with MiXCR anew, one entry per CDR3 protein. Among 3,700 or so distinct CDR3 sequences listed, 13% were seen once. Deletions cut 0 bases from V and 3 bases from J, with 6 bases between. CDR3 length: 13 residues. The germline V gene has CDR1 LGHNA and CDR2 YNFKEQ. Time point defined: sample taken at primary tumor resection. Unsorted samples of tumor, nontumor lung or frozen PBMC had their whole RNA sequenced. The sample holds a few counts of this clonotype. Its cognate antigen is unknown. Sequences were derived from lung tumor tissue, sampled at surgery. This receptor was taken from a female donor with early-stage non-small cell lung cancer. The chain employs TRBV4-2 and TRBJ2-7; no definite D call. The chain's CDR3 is CASSQDSYYEQYF. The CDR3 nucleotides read TGTGCCAGCAGCCAAGATTCCTACTACGAGCAGTACTTC.